This passage covers 3 T cell receptor beta chains from one sample sequenced in a study of CD8+CD57+ T cells in acquired aplastic anemia (dated 2018 in TCRdb). Sequencing was performed on an Illumina HiSeq 2000. Profiling of TCR beta VDJ combinations and CDR3 sequences used genomic DNA as the template. The public reads were run again by TCRdb, first through fastp at Q25 and then through MiXCR, and only productive beta chains were kept. CDR3 protein sequences are deduplicated, and each keeps its most common genes and DNA. For this sample the table gives under 200,000 distinct CDR3 sequences, of which roughly 40% were detected only once. The ten biggest clones cover approximately 1.1% of the sample. The sequenced sample consisted of sorted CD4+, CD8+, or CD8+CD57+ T cells (not recorded which) from PBMCs. These receptors were collected from a human donor in good health.

This chain uses TRBV2 with TRBJ2-3; 7 bases fit TRBD2. The V segment lost 7 bases and the J segment 11 bases; nucleotides outside the gene matches: 15. The germline CDR1 and CDR2 sequences are SNHLY and FYNNEI. The CDR3 totals 14 residues. The CDR3 loop is CASTGLAVYNEQYF. CDR3 bases: TGTGCCAGCACGGGGCTAGCGGTTTACAATGAGCAGTATTTT.

On this clonotype itself: This may stem from a read error, because a much larger clone lies one nucleotide away. The V call is TRBV14, the J call TRBJ2-1, with TRBD1 identical over 9 bases. This CDR3 is 15 amino acids long. CDR1 and CDR2 from the germline V gene are SGHDN and FVKESK. DNA of the CDR3: TGTGCCAGCAGCCTCTGGACAGGGGCCTACAATGAGCAGCTCTTC. Translated, it gives CASSLWTGAYNEQLF.

This chain connects TRBV5-1 to TRBJ1-6; 7 bases fit TRBD1. CDR3 size: 14 residues. J lost 7 bases, V lost 7 bases, and 8 bases had no gene match. Germline CDR1 and CDR2: SGHRS and YFSETQ. CDR3 coding DNA: TGCGCCAGCGGAACCGGGACAGTGAATTCACCCCTCCACTTT. The encoded protein is CASGTGTVNSPLHF.